This TCR beta chain is from a study of CD8+ T cells in alopecia areata. Trimming left V 7 bases short and J 0 bases short, with 12 bases between. There are 15 residues in the CDR3. Germline V gene data show CDR1 as MDHEN and CDR2 as SYDVKM. Extracted from the samples, RNA was reverse transcribed into cDNA to serve as the sequencing template. TCRdb's copy holds only in-frame clones and misses some; the assay was immunoSEQ multiplex PCR. The sample consists of some 110,000 clones, more than 30% of them appearing once. Peripheral blood and lesional scalp punch biopsies were taken from alopecia areata patients.

This clonotype was obtained from a human donor with alopecia areata. The V gene is TRBV28, the J gene TRBJ2-2, with D possibly matching TRBD1 (5 bases). Specimen: CD4+ T cells sorted from blood. CDR3 nucleotides: TGTGCCAGCACCCTGCGACAGACGAACACCGGGGAGCTGTTTTTT. Translated: CASTLRQTNTGELFF.